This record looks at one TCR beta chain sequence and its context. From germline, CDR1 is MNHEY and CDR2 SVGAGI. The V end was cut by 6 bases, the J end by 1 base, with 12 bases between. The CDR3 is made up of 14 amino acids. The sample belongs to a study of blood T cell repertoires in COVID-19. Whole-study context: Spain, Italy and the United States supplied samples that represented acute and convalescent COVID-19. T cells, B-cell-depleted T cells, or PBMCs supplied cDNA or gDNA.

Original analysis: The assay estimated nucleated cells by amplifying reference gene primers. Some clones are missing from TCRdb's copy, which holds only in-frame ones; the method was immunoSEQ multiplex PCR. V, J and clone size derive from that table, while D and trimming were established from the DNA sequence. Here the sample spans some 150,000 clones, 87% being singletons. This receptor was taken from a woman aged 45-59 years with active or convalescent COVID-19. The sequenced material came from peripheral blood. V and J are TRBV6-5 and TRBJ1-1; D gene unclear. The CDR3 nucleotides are TGTGCCAGCAGGGCTCATGGTACGAACACTGAAGCTTTCTTT. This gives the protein CASRAHGTNTEAFF.